Listed here is a single TCR beta chain. The entry originates in a study of blood T cell repertoires in COVID-19. Study overall: Samples representing acute and convalescent COVID-19 were sourced from the United States, Italy and Spain.

Assay: immunoSEQ multiplex PCR; the TCRdb copy retains only in-frame clones and omits some. Among roughly 200,000 clones, over 80% were seen once, and the ten largest hold around 30%. CDR1 is LGHNA and CDR2 is YSLEER in the germline V gene. CDR3 length: 14 amino acids. After removal of 1 base from V and 8 bases from J, the junction contained 6 bases not matched to a gene. V gene TRBV4-3 combines with J gene TRBJ1-1, with 8 bases identical to TRBD1. This clonotype was sampled from a man aged 35-49 years with acute or convalescent COVID-19. Sequenced: peripheral blood. The CDR3 DNA sequence: TGCGCCAGCAGCCAAGCCGGAAGGGACAGGGAAGCTTTCTTT. It is translated as CASSQAGRDREAFF.